The 22 T cell receptor beta chains below all came from one sample that was sequenced in a study of CXCR3-negative and CXCR3-positive naive CD8 T cells. Researchers prepared the TRB cDNA libraries using 5' RACE with UMI labels. TCRdb re-called the 5' RACE reads; every CDR3 protein appears as one record, without DNA. The repertoire table contains around 140,000 distinct CDR3 sequences. Source material: naive CXCR3- CD8+ T cells from blood. Subset described: CD45RO-CCR7+CD27+CD95- naive CD8+ T cells lacking CXCR3 (TNR3-). Receptors were obtained from a human donor in good health. Some clones in this sample may be carry-over from other donors' samples.

The chain uses TRBV9 and TRBJ2-1. This CDR3 contains 14 residues. From germline, CDR1 is SGDLS and CDR2 YYNGEE. The CDR3 sequence is CASSVGGSYNEQFF.

The chain joins TRBV13 to TRBJ2-3. This CDR3 has 13 amino acids. CDR1 is PRHDT, CDR2 FYEKMQ, per germline (reference sequence). CDR3 protein: CASSPTTPDTQYF.

Here the CDR3 reads CASSLARDPTDTQYF. The chain links TRBV5-6 to TRBJ2-3; TCRdb lists TRBD1, though no DNA is available to test this call. The CDR3 length is 15 residues. The V gene's germline CDR1 is SGHDT and CDR2 YYEEEE.

The CDR3 sequence is CASSQGTSSFWEQFF. The genes are TRBV3-1 and TRBJ2-1; absent DNA, TCRdb's TRBD2 call cannot be checked. CDR1 is LGHDT, CDR2 YNNKEL, per germline (reference sequence). This CDR3 contains 15 residues.

The chain has TRBV2 and TRBJ2-5. From germline, CDR1 is SNHLY and CDR2 FYNNEI. CDR3 length equals 15 residues. CDR3 amino acids: CASSETVAQQETQYF.

The chain employs TRBV11-2 and TRBJ2-7; TCRdb's D call, TRBD1, is unchecked because there is no DNA. This CDR3 contains 13 residues. Germline loops: CDR1 SGHAT, CDR2 FQNNGV. CDR3 protein: CASSMTGFYEQYF.

The chain links TRBV27 to TRBJ1-2. The CDR3 has 15 residues. Germline V gene sequence: CDR1 MNHEY, CDR2 SMNVEV (reference sequence). CDR3 amino acids: CASSSRTAIIRGYTF.

The gene calls are TRBV2 and TRBJ2-7; TCRdb lists TRBD1, though no DNA is available to test this call. There are 15 residues in the CDR3. CDR1 is SNHLY and CDR2 is FYNNEI in the germline V gene. The CDR3 loop is CASSEGGQGFDEQYF.

V is TRBV7-2 and J is TRBJ2-7; TCRdb proposes TRBD1, but this gene call is untestable without DNA. The CDR3 has 14 residues. Germline loops: CDR1 SGHTA, CDR2 FQGNSA. The CDR3 is CASSPLTGPYEQYF. Together with reference TRBV7-2 and TRBJ2-7, the CDR3 gives the full variable domain: GAGVSQSPSNKVTEKGKDVELRCDPISGHTALYWYRQSLGQGLEFLIYFQGNSAPDKSGLPSDRFSAERTGGSVSTLTIQRTQQEDSAVYLCASSPLTGPYEQYFGPGTRLTVT.

The V gene is TRBV5-1, the J gene TRBJ2-7; TCRdb selects TRBD1, and the lack of DNA leaves this call unchecked. The CDR3 spans 15 residues. CDR1 SGHRS and CDR2 YFSETQ come from the germline V gene. The CDR3 reads CASSLVSGQTYEQYF.

This chain links TRBV27 with TRBJ2-7; TCRdb's assignment of TRBD2 cannot be checked, as there is no DNA. The germline V gene encodes CDR1 MNHEY and CDR2 SMNVEV (reference sequence). The CDR3 extends over 15 amino acids. This chain's CDR3 is CASSLYGGRIDEQYF.

V usage is TRBV7-9 and J usage is TRBJ2-5. CDR1 is SEHNR and CDR2 is FQNEAQ in the germline V gene (reference sequence). The CDR3 loop spans 12 amino acids. CDR3 sequence reads: CASSLGQETQYF.

The chain is built from TRBV28 and TRBJ2-2. The germline V gene encodes CDR1 MDHEN and CDR2 SYDVKM. CDR3 length equals 15 residues. CDR3 in amino acids: CASSLRIENTGELFF.

The chain recombines TRBV7-9 with TRBJ2-1. Per germline, CDR1 SEHNR and CDR2 FQNEAQ (reference sequence). The CDR3 runs 13 residues. CDR3 loop: CASLDSSYNEQFF.

The V gene is TRBV20-1, the J gene TRBJ2-2; without DNA, the TCRdb call of TRBD2 cannot be checked. This CDR3 is 15 amino acids long. Germline V gene sequence: CDR1 DFQATT, CDR2 SNEGSKA (reference sequence). CDR3 amino acids: CSAQSGRGLTGELFF.

CDR3: CASTDGTSGRAVGNEQFF. V is TRBV12-3 or TRBV12-4 and J is TRBJ2-1; TCRdb reports TRBD2, a call that lacks DNA to check it against. The CDR3 runs 18 residues.

The rearrangement uses TRBV27 and TRBJ1-2; TCRdb selects TRBD1, and the lack of DNA leaves this call unchecked. Germline CDR1 MNHEY, CDR2 SMNVEV (reference sequence). The CDR3 loop spans 12 amino acids. CDR3 amino acids: CASGNTGDGYTF.

The V gene is TRBV3-1, the J gene TRBJ2-3. From germline, CDR1 is LGHDT and CDR2 YNNKEL (reference sequence). The CDR3 contains 13 residues. CDR3 protein: CASTQGMVNTQYF.

V usage is TRBV5-1 and J usage is TRBJ2-1. The length of the CDR3 is 13 residues. Germline-derived CDR1 and CDR2 are SGHRS and YFSETQ. CDR3 loop: CASNRGYNNEQFF. Filled out from reference TRBV5-1 and TRBJ2-1, the complete variable domain reads KAGVTQTPRYLIKTRGQQVTLSCSPISGHRSVSWYQQTPGQGLQFLFEYFSETQRNKGNFPGRFSGRQFSNSRSEMNVSTLELGDSALYLCASNRGYNNEQFFGPGTRLTVL.

The chain is built from TRBV29-1 and TRBJ2-7; TCRdb indicates TRBD1, and absent DNA this call remains unverified. The germline V gene encodes CDR1 SQVTM and CDR2 ANQGSEA. This CDR3 is built from 13 residues. CDR3 in amino acids: CSVVVQSSYEQYF.

The J gene is TRBJ1-4, the V gene TRBV7-9; the D call of TRBD1 rests on TCRdb alone, since no DNA is present to check it. The CDR3 has 14 residues. Germline loops: CDR1 SEHNR, CDR2 FQNEAQ (reference sequence). This CDR3 is CASSTPGQAEKLFF.

The chain uses TRBV24-1 and TRBJ2-6; the TCRdb call, TRBD1, lacks DNA for checking. Germline-derived CDR1 and CDR2 are KGHDR and SFDVKD. There are 16 residues in the CDR3. This CDR3 is CATSDPGGSGANVLTF.